The sequence of this T cell receptor (beta chain) was determined in a study of CD8 T cells in ankylosing spondylitis (dated by TCRdb to about 2017). A note on the overall study: To find TCR variants linked to disease, the study profiled T cell receptor beta repertoires in ankylosing spondylitis patients and healthy donors. The full study cohort comprised 25 ankylosing spondylitis patients and roughly 100 healthy donors. Samples of peripheral blood were taken, and for ankylosing spondylitis patients, synovial fluid was collected as well. Study-level results and caveats: Significant enrichment of the disease-linked clones was reported in matched synovial fluid samples from ankylosing spondylitis patients. A TCR beta motif of seven or eight highly homologous amino acid variants appeared characteristic of blood from ankylosing spondylitis patients. The disease-linked clones had a CD8+ phenotype and were found at relatively low frequencies in peripheral blood. Some of the motif variants had been reported before in the synovial fluid and blood of reactive arthritis patients, a finding that suggests common disease-initiation mechanisms.

Note on this clonotype: The specificity of this receptor is unknown. No base quality values were provided; no much bigger clone lies one nucleotide off.

Counted from cysteine to phenylalanine, this CDR3 has 14 amino acids. Left in the record is the CDR3 DNA by itself, 42 bases read in frame from the first base. Per the germline V gene (reference sequence), PRHDT is the CDR1 and FYEKMQ is the CDR2. V lost 5 bases and J lost 2 bases; the stretch between them is 13 bases long. The sequencer was an Illumina HiSeq 2500. Quantitative 5'-RACE with molecular barcodes was the method used to prepare the TCR beta libraries. In the source study's methods: Disease-linked TCR variants were identified with a new computational method built on a probabilistic model of VDJ rearrangement. In TCRdb, the public reads were trimmed at Q25 with fastp and aligned with MiXCR, with productive beta chains retained. Duplicate CDR3 protein sequences are folded into a single record with the most common DNA and genes. The V and J calls come from TCRdb's annotation, not from the publication. Here the sample has over 150,000 distinct CDR3 sequences; over 15% occur a single time. Clones ranked in the top ten supply more than 3.5% of the sample.

Here the chain combines TRBV13 and TRBJ2-7, with a tentative D gene TRBD2 over 5 matching bases. The source is a male donor between 10 and 30 years old with ankylosing spondylitis or in good health (not recorded which). Donor details come from another sample of the same person, matched by shared clones. Specimen: blood, either unsorted or a sorted T cell fraction (not recorded which). The nucleotide sequence reads as follows: TGTGCCAGCAGCACCAGGACTGGAGCCTACGAGCAGTACTTC. Its translation reads: CASSTRTGAYEQYF.